This TCR beta chain comes out of a study of shared clonotypes between healthy human individuals (dated by TCRdb to the early 2020s). Regarding the research as a whole: The cohort included three men and a couple of women between 18 and 49 years of age. Per donor, three plates each were used for CD4 naive and CD4 memory, two for CD8 naive, and one for CD8 memory. To estimate repertoire size and how much clonotypes are shared between individuals, the study performed deep sequencing of blood TCR repertoires from a few healthy adults. To increase sequencing depth and limit assay-specific biases, TCR repertoire library preparation and sequencing were carried out by different laboratories using diverse techniques. Between about 0.8 and 9 billion PBMCs per donor were obtained by leukapheresis. Study-wide findings and limitations: Even with the large sequencing depth, rarefaction of the sorted-subset datasets indicated that sequencing was incomplete. Pairwise subsampling indicated that sequencing depth was expected to affect the degree of clonotype sharing among donors. Higher generation probabilities were observed for clonotypes shared by all four sorted-subset donors than for non-shared clonotypes. Because the study included only a small number of donors, the genetic and exposure-history diversity represented was limited. Only blood was sampled, and tissue TCR repertoires likely differ from those in blood. When a few donors were compared, the shared fraction of clonotypes was about 5% for naive CD4, roughly 3.3% for naive CD8, 2% to 2.5% for memory CD4, and 0.35% to 0.4% for memory CD8. Naive subsets generally had larger estimated clonotype richness than memory subsets.

For the CD8 naive samples, CD45RO-negative cells were positively selected for CCR7, yielding a CD45RA+CCR7+ population from which TemRA cells were excluded. Donors were healthy HIV-negative adults with no recently reported acute infections or vaccinations. Every donor was a Caucasian adult residing in Nashville, Tennessee, USA. Blood was collected by leukapheresis, and PBMCs were isolated by Ficoll-Histopaque density gradient centrifugation and then cryopreserved in liquid nitrogen vapor phase. Analytical flow cytometry was used to check the purity and quantity of every magnetically sorted T cell population. Genomic DNA was isolated from every sorted fraction and measured by UV absorbance on a Nanodrop 2000c. Note on this clone: Its cognate antigen has yet to be identified. Within one base of it there is no much larger clone, and no base qualities were kept.

Based on the germline V gene, the CDR1 and CDR2 sequences are MDHEN and SYDVKM. Including the terminal cysteine and phenylalanine, the CDR3 comprises 18 residues. Kept here is only the CDR3 DNA, which spans 54 bases and is read in frame from base 1. V and J lose 3 bases and 6 bases, and a span of 24 bases separates them. Using the deep immunoSEQ assay, TCR CDR3 regions were amplified from genomic DNA by multiplex PCR. Extracted genomic DNA from each cell subset was distributed evenly across all wells of several immunoSEQ 96-well plates, and each plate was treated as a replicate. For sorted subsets, about 210 ng of genomic DNA, equivalent to 25,000 to 35,000 T cell genomes, went into each replicate PCR. Purified libraries were measured with a Qubit 3.0 fluorometer, size-checked on a Bioanalyzer 2100, and measured again with the KAPA Library Quantification kit. Every immunoSEQ 96-well plate was sequenced on a separate single-read 150-cycle Illumina NextSeq 550 flow cell. The paper's processing steps were these. Because the immunoSEQ output included only junctional sequences and no quality scores, the filtering could not be the same as the filtering used for full-length reads. Sequences were annotated with PyIR, a Python wrapper for IgBLAST v1.9, using IMGT germline references to assign V/J genes and CDR3. Any read was removed if the V/J assignment was weak (E-value above 1e-6), the CDR3 was missing, or the read contained stop codons, out-of-frame junctions, or ambiguous translated residues. V3J clonotypes were defined as sequences sharing the same inferred V gene, J gene, and CDR3 amino acid sequence. Percentage overlap between repertoires was calculated by dividing the number of shared unique clonotypes by the size of the smaller repertoire. RTK rarefaction, the Chao1 estimator, and Recon v2.1 estimates of unobserved clonotypes were used to assess repertoire richness. OLGA was used to compute generation probabilities for all TCRbeta clonotypes that the gDNA method yielded from four donors. The clones in this table, taken by TCRdb from immuneACCESS, are in-frame only. Not every clone is retained; where verified, under half of the shortfall comes from an unresolved V gene, and the cause of the rest is unknown. The D gene and trimming were derived from the DNA, and the V and J assignments and clone size from that table. The sample records 550,000 to 650,000 clones, 90% to 97% of which are singletons. 0.11% of the sample goes to the ten largest clones.

The chain is encoded by TRBV28 joined to TRBJ2-1; the best D guess is TRBD2, with 5 bases matching. The clonotype was recovered from a woman in her twenties or thirties in good health. The sequencing sample was made of naive CD8+ T cells sorted from blood. The intended sense of this specimen's cell subset or site label: CD45RA+CCR7+. The nucleotide sequence reads TGTGCCAGCAGTTTTCCGTTCCTAGCTCCTACATCGGCCAATGAGCAGTTCTTC. Translated, it reads CASSFPFLAPTSANEQFF.